This is a list of T cell receptor beta chains from one sample in a study of T-cell reconstitution after alpha-beta-depleted transplantation in children. TCRdb reanalysed the PCR reads using MiXCR and keeps one entry per CDR3 protein. The sample holds about half a million distinct CDR3 sequences, around 13% seen once. The source material was PBMCs from the stem cell graft donor, sampled from the stem cell graft. Every receptor here comes from a human donor who donated a stem cell graft to a child with combined immunodeficiency. Both conserved end residues are part of each CDR3. The D gene is left open where the match is weak. Size is stated for part of the rows, as once, few or many counts, or as a class when the clone is expanded.

>-|few|TRBV24-1|TRBJ2-3
CATSGPGGRGTDTQYF
TGTGCCACCAGTGGCCCTGGGGGGCGGGGCACAGATACGCAGTATTTT
>-|-|TRBV20-1|TRBJ2-1
CSATSGALLQDEQFF
TGCAGTGCTACATCCGGGGCCCTCCTCCAGGATGAGCAGTTCTTC
>TRBD2|-|TRBV29-1|TRBJ2-3
CSVSGGAADTQYF
TGCAGCGTGAGCGGGGGGGCCGCAGATACGCAGTATTTT
>TRBD1|-|TRBV5-1|TRBJ2-7
CASSLLGTASYEQYF
TGCGCCAGCAGCTTACTCGGGACAGCTTCCTACGAGCAGTACTTC
>-|many|TRBV6-5|TRBJ2-3
CASSPLQRTSTDTQYF
TGTGCCAGCAGCCCCCTCCAGCGAACTAGCACAGATACGCAGTATTTT
>TRBD2|-|TRBV9|TRBJ2-1
CASSVAKLAVDNEQFF
TGTGCCAGCAGCGTAGCCAAGCTAGCGGTTGACAATGAGCAGTTCTTC
>TRBD1|-|TRBV20-1|TRBJ1-4
CSALQGELFF
TGCAGTGCTTTACAGGGGGAACTGTTTTTT
>-|-|TRBV30|TRBJ1-2
CAWSVLSDGGYTF
TGTGCCTGGAGTGTACTCTCCGACGGTGGCTACACCTTC
>TRBD2|few|TRBV12-3/TRBV12-4|TRBJ2-2
CASSSEASGPTNTGELFF
TGTGCCAGCAGCTCAGAGGCTAGCGGGCCTACGAACACCGGGGAGCTGTTTTTT
>-|many|TRBV12-3/TRBV12-4|TRBJ2-5
CASSPTTLAEAQYF
TGTGCCAGCAGTCCGACCACTCTAGCTGAGGCCCAGTACTTC
>-|-|TRBV3-1|TRBJ1-5
CASSQPGPNQPQHF
TGTGCCAGCAGCCAACCGGGTCCTAATCAGCCCCAGCATTTT
>-|-|TRBV20-1|TRBJ1-4
CSARDGGAISEKLFF
TGCAGTGCTAGAGATGGCGGGGCTATTAGTGAAAAACTGTTTTTT
>TRBD1|few|TRBV13|TRBJ1-2
CASSLPGQGYTF
TGTGCCAGCAGCTTACCGGGACAGGGCTACACCTTC
>TRBD2|few|TRBV2|TRBJ2-7
CASSDKTSGMYEQYF
TGTGCCAGCAGTGACAAAACTAGCGGGATGTACGAGCAGTACTTC
>TRBD2|many|TRBV6-4|TRBJ2-7
CASSSLAGSYEQYF
TGTGCCAGCAGTTCCCTAGCGGGAAGTTACGAGCAGTACTTC
>TRBD2|-|TRBV29-1|TRBJ2-1
CSVDGLAGDYNEQFF
TGCAGCGTCGACGGACTAGCGGGAGACTACAATGAGCAGTTCTTC
>-|-|TRBV29-1|TRBJ2-5
CSVDSPSGETQYF
TGCAGCGTTGACTCCCCCAGCGGGGAGACCCAGTACTTC
>TRBD1|few|TRBV5-7|TRBJ1-5
CASSLGQGHQPQHF
TGTGCCAGCAGCTTAGGACAGGGGCATCAGCCCCAGCATTTT
>TRBD1|-|TRBV19|TRBJ2-7
CASKVLDRSYEQYF
TGTGCCAGTAAGGTTTTGGACAGGAGCTACGAGCAGTACTTC
>-|many|TRBV6-1|TRBJ1-2
CASSPLLPGTHGYTF
TGTGCCAGCAGTCCCCTTCTTCCAGGGACTCATGGCTACACCTTC
>TRBD2|few|TRBV24-1|TRBJ2-1
CATSDFGRASYNEQFF
TGTGCCACCAGTGATTTTGGGAGGGCCTCCTACAATGAGCAGTTCTTC
>-|-|TRBV6-6|TRBJ2-3
CASSYLVADTQYF
TGTGCCAGCAGTTACCTAGTAGCAGATACGCAGTATTTT
>-|-|TRBV24-1|TRBJ1-5
CATNARVWEQPQHF
TGTGCCACCAATGCGCGGGTGTGGGAACAGCCCCAGCATTTT
>-|-|TRBV18|TRBJ2-1
CASSPTGHSYNEQFF
TGTGCCAGCTCACCAACGGGACACTCCTACAATGAGCAGTTCTTC